This is a list of T cell receptor beta chains from one sample in a study of T-cell reconstitution after alpha-beta-depleted transplantation in children. One entry per CDR3 protein, called by TCRdb with MiXCR from the PCR reads. Seen here are roughly 590,000 distinct CDR3 sequences, 16% observed once, and the top ten hold 0.85% to 1.3%. Here the sequenced sample was PBMCs from the stem cell graft donor, taken from the stem cell graft. The receptors stem from a human donor who donated a stem cell graft to a child with acute myeloid leukemia. Both conserved end residues are part of each CDR3. A D gene is named only where the DNA matches it firmly. Clone size is stated in some rows and not others, as once, few, many or a class when expanded.

clone_size j_call d_call v_call cdr3_nt cdr3_aa
NA TRBJ1-4 NA TRBV28 TGTGCCAGCAGGGCTTCCGGGACCGCTAATGAAAAACTGTTTTTT CASRASGTANEKLFF
few TRBJ2-7 NA TRBV20-1 TGCAGTGCTAGAAGGGGTCAGGGGAGCTACGAGCAGTACTTC CSARRGQGSYEQYF
many TRBJ1-2 NA TRBV20-1 TGCAGTGCTAGAGAAGGGGGGGCTGGCGGCTACACCTTC CSAREGGAGGYTF
many TRBJ2-1 NA TRBV25-1 TGTGCCAGCAGTGATTGGTACAATGAGCAGTTCTTC CASSDWYNEQFF
NA TRBJ2-7 TRBD2 TRBV12-3/TRBV12-4 TGTGCCAGCAGTAGCGGGGGCTCTTACAATGAGCAGTACTTC CASSSGGSYNEQYF
NA TRBJ1-2 NA TRBV5-6 TGTGCCAGCAGCTTGGGGCAGGCGAACTATGGCTACACCTTC CASSLGQANYGYTF
many TRBJ1-5 NA TRBV7-2 TGTGCCAGCAGCTTCGACGGGGGTCGGCCCCAGCATTTT CASSFDGGRPQHF
few TRBJ2-2 NA TRBV12-3/TRBV12-4 TGTGCCAGCAGTTGGTCCCAGGATTACACCGGGGAGCTGTTTTTT CASSWSQDYTGELFF
many TRBJ2-1 NA TRBV6-1 TGTGCCAGCAGTGAAGTTGGGATAGAGCAGTTCTTC CASSEVGIEQFF
few TRBJ2-7 TRBD1 TRBV20-1 TGCAGTGCTAGAGATGTAGATTCCCGACAGGGCCCCTACGAGCAGTACTTC CSARDVDSRQGPYEQYF
NA TRBJ1-1 NA TRBV5-1 TGCGCCAGCAGCTTGCAGGGTTGGAGCTCGAACACTGAAGCTTTCTTT CASSLQGWSSNTEAFF
NA TRBJ1-5 NA TRBV28 TGTGCCAGCAGCTCCGAGGGGAGTAATCAGCCCCAGCATTTT CASSSEGSNQPQHF
many TRBJ1-1 NA TRBV20-1 TGCAGTGCTAGAGCGGGGGTAATGGGGATCCGCACTGAAGCTTTCTTT CSARAGVMGIRTEAFF
NA TRBJ2-6 NA TRBV12-3/TRBV12-4 TGTGCCAGCAGTTTCGGCAGGGCTGGGGCCAACGTCCTGACTTTC CASSFGRAGANVLTF
many TRBJ1-1 NA TRBV15 TGTGCCACCAGCAGAGATCAGGGGAATACTGAAGCTTTCTTT CATSRDQGNTEAFF
many TRBJ1-6 NA TRBV20-1 TGCAGTGCCGGCGGGGCGGCCCTCCACTTT CSAGGAALHF
few TRBJ2-3 NA TRBV27 TGTGCCAGCAGTTTCGGGACTCCTCACGATACGCAGTATTTT CASSFGTPHDTQYF
few TRBJ1-1 NA TRBV3-1 TGTGCCAGCAGCCAAGTCCGCTACACCATGAACACTGAAGCTTTCTTT CASSQVRYTMNTEAFF
NA TRBJ2-2 TRBD1 TRBV7-9 TGTGCCAGCAGCGGGGACAGGCATCACACCGGGGAGCTGTTTTTT CASSGDRHHTGELFF
many TRBJ1-1 TRBD1 TRBV20-1 TGCAGTGCCCGCGGGGCAGGGGGCGACACTGAAGCTTTCTTT CSARGAGGDTEAFF
NA TRBJ2-1 TRBD2 TRBV25-1 TGTGCCAGCAGCCCCGTTGTTGTTTCCCGGGGGGGCGATGAGCAGTTCTTC CASSPVVVSRGGDEQFF
many TRBJ1-5 TRBD1 TRBV20-1 TGCAGTGCCTCGACAGGGAATGGAAATCAGCCCCAGCATTTT CSASTGNGNQPQHF
many TRBJ1-5 NA TRBV20-1 TGCAGTGCTAGGAAGGGGGAACTGTATCAGCCCCAGCATTTT CSARKGELYQPQHF
NA TRBJ2-3 NA TRBV20-1 TGCAGTGCCCCCCCTAACAGGGGAGGTCGGGATACGCAGTATTTT CSAPPNRGGRDTQYF
many TRBJ2-7 NA TRBV29-1 TGCAGCGTTGTCGGGGCAGGCTACGAGCAGTACTTC CSVVGAGYEQYF
many TRBJ2-5 NA TRBV6-2/TRBV6-3 TGTGCCAGCAGACGCCCTTCGCCCATGACGGAGACCCAGTACTTC CASRRPSPMTETQYF
NA TRBJ1-1 NA TRBV7-8 TGTGCCAGCAGCCGAGGGGCGGGGATGAACACTGAAGCTTTCTTT CASSRGAGMNTEAFF
few TRBJ2-7 NA TRBV7-2 TGTGCCAGCAGCTACGGACAGATTTACGAGCAGTACTTC CASSYGQIYEQYF
many TRBJ1-1 NA TRBV29-1 TGCAGCGTTGCAAGGGGGGAAGCTTTCTTT CSVARGEAFF
NA TRBJ2-3 TRBD2 TRBV7-8 TGTGCCAGCAGGGGCATTAGCGGGGGACGCACAGATACGCAGTATTTT CASRGISGGRTDTQYF
few TRBJ2-5 TRBD2 TRBV29-1 TGCAGCGCACCGACTAGCGGGGAGTTTGTGACCCAGTACTTC CSAPTSGEFVTQYF
NA TRBJ2-1 NA TRBV12-3/TRBV12-4 TGTGCCAGCACCGTTTCCCGCAGTTTCCTGAGATACGACTACAATGAGCAGTTCTTC CASTVSRSFLRYDYNEQFF
NA TRBJ2-6 NA TRBV24-1 TGTGCCACCAGTTTTCAGTCCGGGACTGGGGCCAACGTCCTGACTTTC CATSFQSGTGANVLTF
few TRBJ2-7 NA TRBV18 TGTGCCAGCTTATCCGGAGGCAGCTCCTACGAGCAGTACTTC CASLSGGSSYEQYF
few TRBJ2-7 TRBD2 TRBV20-1 TGCAGTGCTAGAGATCTAATCCTAGCGGGCTCCTACGAGCAGTACTTC CSARDLILAGSYEQYF
NA TRBJ1-5 TRBD1 TRBV6-1 TGTGCCAGCAGTCAGTGGGGGACAGAGAATCAGCCCCAGCATTTT CASSQWGTENQPQHF
NA TRBJ2-3 NA TRBV6-1 TGTGCCAGCAGTGGAGGGCAGTATTTT CASSGGQYF
few TRBJ2-3 TRBD2 TRBV20-1 TGCAGTGCTAGCGGGGGGGAAACAGATACGCAGTATTTT CSASGGETDTQYF
many TRBJ2-3 NA TRBV20-1 TGCAGTGCTATAGGGCATAGCACAGATACGCAGTATTTT CSAIGHSTDTQYF
few TRBJ2-5 TRBD2 TRBV20-1 TGCAGTGCTAGACGGGGGGGGGCGTGGGAGACCCAGTACTTC CSARRGGAWETQYF
many TRBJ1-1 TRBD1 TRBV5-1 TGCGCCAGCAGGCCGGGGACAGCTATGAACACTGAAGCTTTCTTT CASRPGTAMNTEAFF
few TRBJ1-1 NA TRBV20-1 TGCAGTGCTAGGTCGGACATTCCGAACACTGAAGCTTTCTTT CSARSDIPNTEAFF
NA TRBJ2-1 NA TRBV6-2/TRBV6-3 TGTGCCAGCAGCGCCCTGATGGCATCCTACAATGAGCAGTTCTTC CASSALMASYNEQFF